These 24 T cell receptor beta chains were all obtained from the same sample, sequenced in a study of control samples from healthy donors and cancer patients. The method was immunoSEQ multiplex PCR; TCRdb's version includes in-frame clones alone and lacks a portion of them. The table lists under 200,000 clones, 80% to 95% of them singletons. Sequenced sample: blood. All receptors come from a woman aged 30 to 39 in good health.

The CDR3, as DNA: TGCAGCGTTGAAGATTCCAGGGAACCTGAGACCCAGTACTTC. Residues: CSVEDSREPETQYF. The chain couples TRBV29-1 to TRBJ2-5; possibly TRBD1 for D (5 bases). This CDR3 spans 14 amino acids. Germline CDR1 SQVTM, CDR2 ANQGSEA. The V end was cut by 0 bases, the J end by 5 bases, with 13 bases between.

This clone was recorded only once. The chain has TRBV11-2 and TRBJ2-3; tentatively, D is TRBD1 (5 bases). This CDR3 comprises 16 residues. Germline CDR1 is SGHAT and CDR2 is FQNNGV. The V gene lost 5 bases and the J gene lost 3 bases, with 18 bases spanning the gap. The CDR3 nucleotides are TGTGCCAGCAGCCCAGCAAAGGGGCAAAGGACAGATACGCAGTATTTT. It codes for CASSPAKGQRTDTQYF.

This chain links TRBV5-4 with TRBJ2-3; no definite D call. The CDR3 totals 14 residues. Germline V lookup: CDR1 SGHNT, CDR2 YYREEE (reference sequence). With 0 bases removed from V and 1 base from J, the gap between germline ends came to 6 bases. The CDR3 sequence is CASSLAGRTDTQYF. The CDR3 nucleotides read TGTGCCAGCAGCTTGGCTGGACGCACAGATACGCAGTATTTT.

This chain uses TRBV5-1 with TRBJ2-2; 10 bases are a match to TRBD2. V trimming: 5 bases; J trimming: 7 bases; junction bases outside the gene matches: 5. Looked up from germline, CDR1 is SGHRS and CDR2 is YFSETQ. This CDR3 is built from 14 residues. CDR3 residues: CASSPSGRGGELFF. The CDR3 region has the DNA TGCGCCAGCAGTCCGAGCGGGAGGGGCGGGGAGCTGTTTTTT.

The chain carries TRBV19 and TRBJ2-3; D may be TRBD2 (5 bases). In germline, CDR1 is LNHDA, CDR2 SQIVND (reference sequence). The CDR3 length is 13 residues. V was cut by 5 bases and J by 8 bases, with 14 bases left in between. The CDR3 nucleotides read TGTGCCAGTAGTCCAAGCGGCCCAACTACGCAGTATTTT. Protein product: CASSPSGPTTQYF.

A remark on this clone: Relative to the germline gene, one junction end is altered; a read error may explain this. The CDR3, as DNA: TGTGCCTGGGGTGTACAGCGCGCTGAAGCTTTCTTT. Protein: CAWGVQRAEAFF. J is TRBJ1-1 and V is TRBV30; D remains ambiguous. The CDR3 has 12 residues. Per germline, CDR1 GTSNPN and CDR2 SVGIG (reference sequence).

This chain uses TRBV20-1 with TRBJ2-1, with D unresolved. The CDR3 totals 11 residues. Germline CDR1 reads DFQATT; CDR2 reads SNEGSKA (reference sequence). Trimming stripped 2 bases from V and 7 bases from J, with 6 bases between. The DNA of the CDR3 is TGCAGTGCTAGAAACGAAAATGAGCAGTTCTTC. Amino acid sequence: CSARNENEQFF.

The chain recombines TRBV5-4 with TRBJ2-7, with D perhaps TRBD1 or TRBD2 (5 bases each). The V end was cut by 3 bases, the J end by 9 bases, with 13 bases between. The CDR3 sequence is 12 residues long. Germline V gene sequence: CDR1 SGHNT, CDR2 YYREEE (reference sequence). The CDR3 loop reads CASSSGAWPQYF. The DNA for the CDR3 is TGTGCCAGCAGCTCCGGGGCTTGGCCGCAGTACTTC.

This clone was observed a handful of times. This chain links TRBV6-4 with TRBJ2-1; TRBD2 matches 10 bases. V gave up 0 bases and J gave up 4 bases; unmatched junction bases: 0. The germline gives CDR1 MRHNA, CDR2 SNTAGT. This CDR3 contains 15 residues. As DNA, the CDR3 is TGTGCCAGCAGTGACTCGACTAGCGGGTACAATGAGCAGTTCTTC. Protein: CASSDSTSGYNEQFF.

The gene calls are TRBV10-3 and TRBJ1-4; possible D gene TRBD1, 5 bases. Germline loops: CDR1 ENHRY, CDR2 SYGVKD. Trimming pared 6 bases from V and 3 bases from J, leaving 8 bases between. The CDR3 is made up of 13 amino acids. CDR3 sequence reads: CAIRGEANEKLFF. In DNA, the CDR3 is TGTGCCATCAGGGGGGAAGCTAATGAAAAACTGTTTTTT.

This sequence joins TRBV9 and TRBJ1-2; tentative D call: TRBD1 (6 bases). Germline lookup yields CDR1 SGDLS and CDR2 YYNGEE. The V and J ends lost 1 base and 0 bases respectively, with 10 bases between them. CDR3 length: 15 residues. CDR3 bases: TGTGCCAGCAGCGTACAGGGGTCCGCTAACTATGGCTACACCTTC. Protein: CASSVQGSANYGYTF.

In its sample, this clone was seen a few times. The V gene is TRBV3-1 (or the pseudogene TRBV3-2), the J gene TRBJ1-3; D perhaps matches TRBD1 (5 bases). CDR1 and CDR2 (germline): LGHDT, YNNKEL (reference sequence). Trimming removed 3 bases at V and 1 base at J, with 16 bases between. CDR3 length equals 17 residues. The CDR3 spells CASSHWNEGLSGNTIYF. The DNA of the CDR3 is TGTGCCAGCAGCCACTGGAATGAGGGACTGTCTGGAAACACCATATATTTT.

The chain carries TRBV2 and TRBJ2-1, with TRBD2 as a possible D gene (5 bases). From germline, CDR1 is SNHLY and CDR2 FYNNEI. V dropped 10 bases and J dropped 4 bases, with 14 bases sitting between them. This CDR3 has 13 residues. The CDR3 nucleotides are TGTGCCAACGACTACCCCCCTTACAATGAGCAGTTCTTC. Protein: CANDYPPYNEQFF.

This clone came up once. This sequence joins TRBV3-1 (or the pseudogene TRBV3-2) and TRBJ1-1; TRBD1 might be the D (6 bases). The CDR3 loop spans 15 amino acids. The germline gives CDR1 LGHDT, CDR2 YNNKEL (reference sequence). V shed 1 base and J shed 3 bases, with 12 bases lying between them. The CDR3 sequence: CASSQVGGADTEAFF. The CDR3 coding sequence is TGTGCCAGCAGCCAAGTTGGGGGCGCCGACACTGAAGCTTTCTTT.

V and J are TRBV7-3 and TRBJ2-2, with unresolved D. The ends were cut back, 5 bases at V and 2 bases at J, with 6 bases in the middle. Germline CDR1 is SGHTA and CDR2 is FQGTGA. This CDR3 has 13 amino acids. The CDR3 DNA follows: TGTGCCAGCAGCGCTCGAAACACCGGGGAGCTGTTTTTT. Protein: CASSARNTGELFF.

The genes are TRBV19 and TRBJ1-6; D is perhaps TRBD1 (6 bases). V was pared by 4 bases and J by 14 bases, with 18 bases between. In germline, CDR1 is LNHDA, CDR2 SQIVND (reference sequence). This CDR3 contains 14 residues. CDR3 DNA sequence: TGTGCCAGTAGTAGACAGGCTGACATTGTGGCCCTCCACTTT. Translating gives CASSRQADIVALHF.

The CDR3 DNA is TGTGCCAGCAGTGAACTAACTAGCGGACACAATGAGCAGTTCTTC. This codes for CASSELTSGHNEQFF. This chain uses TRBV6-1 with TRBJ2-1; 8 positions match TRBD2. Per germline, CDR1 MNHNS and CDR2 SASEGT. The trim removed 2 bases at V and 5 bases at J, leaving 5 bases unmatched. The CDR3 contains 15 residues.

This chain joins TRBV27 and TRBJ2-7; 7 nucleotides line up with TRBD2. With V trimmed by 3 bases and J by 3 bases, 8 bases remained unmatched. CDR3 length: 15 amino acids. Germline CDR1 and CDR2: MNHEY and SMNVEV (reference sequence). The CDR3 reads CASSFSAGLGYEQYF. In DNA, the CDR3 is TGTGCCAGCAGTTTCTCAGCGGGGTTGGGCTACGAGCAGTACTTC.

The chain employs TRBV7-9 and TRBJ2-3; D may be TRBD2 (7 bases). The CDR3 runs 19 residues. CDR1 and CDR2 (germline): SEHNR, FQNEAQ (reference sequence). The V and J ends lost 5 bases and 4 bases respectively, with 28 bases between them. The CDR3 protein is CASSQAKTGPTGGPDTQYF. For the CDR3, the DNA is TGTGCCAGCAGCCAAGCTAAGACCGGGCCTACCGGGGGGCCAGATACGCAGTATTTT.

The chain couples TRBV19 to TRBJ2-7; D remains unclear. The CDR3 runs to 15 residues. CDR1 is LNHDA, CDR2 SQIVND, per germline (reference sequence). V lost 1 base and J 0 bases, leaving 10 bases between the germline ends. CDR3 amino acids: CASSIAPVDSYEQYF. CDR3 nucleotide sequence: TGTGCCAGTAGTATAGCTCCAGTTGACTCCTACGAGCAGTACTTC.

This chain links TRBV27 with TRBJ1-4; D is unresolved. Trimming took off 8 bases at V and 0 bases at J, with 13 bases between the two ends. The CDR3 covers 15 residues. The germline gives CDR1 MNHEY, CDR2 SMNVEV (reference sequence). The CDR3 region is CASGRLGATNEKLFF. As DNA, the CDR3 is TGTGCCAGCGGGAGATTAGGAGCAACTAATGAAAAACTGTTTTTT.

This sequence joins TRBV18 and TRBJ2-7, with 8 bases matching TRBD2. The trim removed 4 bases at V and 7 bases at J, leaving 15 bases unmatched. The CDR3 covers 16 residues. Germline lookup yields CDR1 KGHSH and CDR2 LQKENI. In nucleotides, the CDR3 is TGTGCCAGCTCACGAGAAGCGGGAGCCTTTCCGAGGGAGCAGTACTTC. It specifies CASSREAGAFPREQYF.

V is TRBV5-4 and J is TRBJ2-4; either TRBD1 or TRBD2 may fit D (5 bases each). Trimming pared 3 bases from V and 6 bases from J, leaving 19 bases between. The CDR3 consists of 16 residues. Germline CDR1 and CDR2: SGHNT and YYREEE (reference sequence). The CDR3 spells CASSSPSMGTGNIQYF. Here the CDR3 DNA reads TGTGCCAGCAGCTCCCCCAGTATGGGGACGGGAAACATTCAGTACTTC.

The chain carries TRBV19 and TRBJ2-7; D is perhaps TRBD1 or TRBD2 (6 bases each). Germline V CDR1 and CDR2: LNHDA, SQIVND (reference sequence). The CDR3 runs to 13 residues. Trimming took 7 bases from V and 4 from J, leaving 14 bases between them. The CDR3 DNA sequence: TGTGCCAGTAAGGGGGGAGACGCGTACGAGCAGTACTTC. Its protein is CASKGGDAYEQYF.